This TCR beta chain was captured by sequencing in a study of CD8+ T cells in alopecia areata. Study-wide findings and caveats: Relative to mice, TCR sharing across patients was less clear, a difference possibly HLA-related.

The V gene lost 6 bases and the J gene lost 0 bases, with 8 bases spanning the gap. Germline-derived CDR1 and CDR2 are MNHEY and SVGAGI. The CDR3 consists of 13 residues. It was cDNA, reverse transcribed from extracted RNA, that served as the sequencing template. TCRdb's table, derived via immunoSEQ multiplex PCR, lists solely in-frame clones and lacks some. The sample gives 110,000 to 150,000 clones, approximately 50% of which show up once; more than 0.95% is in the top ten. Peripheral blood and lesional scalp punch biopsies were taken from alopecia areata patients. Concerning this clone: Its antigen is still unknown.

The origin of this receptor is a human donor with alopecia areata. Here the sequenced sample was CD4+ T cells sorted from blood, taken at week 0. This chain joins TRBV6-5 and TRBJ1-2; D is unresolved. CDR3 in DNA: TGTGCCAGCAGCCGTAGTGCTAACTATGGCTACACCTTC. This encodes CASSRSANYGYTF.